This entry lists 25 T cell receptor beta chains sequenced from one sample in a study of blood T cell repertoires in COVID-19. Clones were sequenced by immunoSEQ multiplex PCR, and TCRdb holds only the in-frame ones, with some missing. The table lists under 200,000 clones, roughly 80% of them singletons. Sequenced input: PBMCs or T cells enriched from blood (not recorded which). Source of these receptors: a woman aged 60-75 years with acute COVID-19.

V gene TRBV4-3 combines with J gene TRBJ2-7; 7 positions match TRBD1. V shed 3 bases and J 4 bases; nucleotides not matched to a gene: 9. This CDR3 comprises 15 residues. Germline values: CDR1 LGHNA, CDR2 YSLEER. The CDR3: CASSHAMTGSYEQYF. CDR3 DNA sequence: TGCGCCAGCAGCCATGCCATGACAGGGTCGTACGAGCAGTACTTC.

V and J are TRBV5-4 and TRBJ2-2; D gene uncertain. Germline V gene sequence: CDR1 SGHNT, CDR2 YYREEE (reference sequence). This CDR3 spans 16 amino acids. Trimming cost V 0 bases and J 0 bases, with 9 bases left between them. The CDR3 protein is CASSLDGGSNTGELFF. The CDR3 DNA is TGTGCCAGCAGCTTGGACGGCGGATCGAACACCGGGGAGCTGTTTTTT.

This chain uses TRBV7-2 with TRBJ1-3; TRBD1 aligns across 7 bases. CDR3 length equals 15 residues. CDR1 is SGHTA and CDR2 is FQGNSA in the germline V gene. The V and J ends lost 1 base and 5 bases, in that order; junction bases with no gene match: 5. Here the CDR3 reads CASSLGTGLRNTIYF. CDR3 bases: TGTGCCAGCAGCTTAGGGACAGGCCTCCGAAACACCATATATTTT.

V usage is TRBV7-2 and J usage is TRBJ2-3; 9 bases match TRBD2. The trim removed 2 bases at V and 5 bases at J, leaving 8 bases unmatched. This CDR3 region has 16 residues. Per the germline V gene, CDR1 is SGHTA and CDR2 is FQGNSA. CDR3 nucleotide sequence: TGTGCCAGCAGCTTACTTGGCGGGGGGGTCATAGATACGCAGTATTTT. It codes for CASSLLGGGVIDTQYF.

This chain links TRBV10-1 with TRBJ2-7; the match to TRBD1 covers 7 bases. Trimming cost V 3 bases and J 2 bases; bases outside gene matches: 7. Looked up from germline, CDR1 is WNHNN and CDR2 is SYGVQD (reference sequence). This CDR3 has 15 amino acids. The CDR3 bases are TGCGCCAGCAGTGACCTGGCCCAGGGGGCCTACGAGCAGTACTTC. This encodes CASSDLAQGAYEQYF.

This sequence joins TRBV4-3 and TRBJ1-1; unclear D gene. Trimming took 1 base from V and 0 from J, leaving 9 bases between them. CDR3 length equals 15 residues. Germline lookup yields CDR1 LGHNA and CDR2 YSLEER. CDR3 protein: CASSQAVALNTEAFF. The CDR3 coding sequence is TGCGCCAGCAGCCAAGCGGTAGCTTTGAACACTGAAGCTTTCTTT.

This rearrangement joins TRBV28 to TRBJ1-1, with a tentative D call TRBD1 (6 bases). Trimming removed 8 bases from V and 1 base from J, with 14 bases in between. Looked up from germline, CDR1 is MDHEN and CDR2 is SYDVKM. CDR3 length: 14 amino acids. The CDR3 here is CASATPRGNTEAFF. The DNA of the CDR3 is TGTGCCAGCGCCACGCCCAGGGGGAACACTGAAGCTTTCTTT.

V is TRBV3-1 (or the pseudogene TRBV3-2) and J is TRBJ1-1; D ambiguous. There are 13 residues in the CDR3. Germline V CDR1 and CDR2: LGHDT, YNNKEL (reference sequence). The ends were cut back, 4 bases at V and 6 bases at J, with 12 bases in the middle. The CDR3 DNA reads TGTGCCAGCAGCCTATCCGGCGGTGCTGAAGCTTTCTTT. It translates to CASSLSGGAEAFF.

The gene calls are TRBV11-3 and TRBJ2-5; 9 positions agree with TRBD1. With V trimmed by 3 bases and J by 7 bases, 9 bases remained unmatched. There are 15 residues in the CDR3. The germline V gene has CDR1 SGHNT and CDR2 YENEEA. This chain's CDR3 is CASSLGTGGRGTQYF. DNA of the CDR3: TGTGCCAGCAGCTTGGGAACAGGGGGCCGAGGGACCCAGTACTTC. The entire variable domain, with the rest obtained from reference TRBV11-3 and TRBJ2-5, is as follows: EAGVVQSPRYKIIEKKQPVAFWCNPISGHNTLYWYLQNLGQGPELLIRYENEEAVDDSQLPKDRFSAERLKGVDSTLKIQPAELGDSAVYLCASSLGTGGRGTQYFGPGTRLLVL.

The chain is built from TRBV11-3 and TRBJ2-1; 7 bases agree with TRBD1. The V and J ends lost 5 bases and 5 bases, in that order; junction bases with no gene match: 9. CDR3 length: 15 residues. CDR1 and CDR2 from the germline V gene are SGHNT and YENEEA. The CDR3: CASSTGQWGNNEQFF. CDR3 sequence (DNA): TGTGCCAGCAGCACGGGACAGTGGGGAAACAATGAGCAGTTCTTC.

V usage is TRBV4-1 and J usage is TRBJ2-5; 9 bases align to TRBD1. The ends lost 4 bases at V and 5 bases at J; junction bases unmatched: 8. The CDR3 sequence is 15 residues long. The germline CDR1 and CDR2 sequences are MGHRA and YSYEKL. The CDR3 is CASSLSGQGEETQYF. The CDR3 DNA is TGCGCCAGCAGCCTTTCGGGACAGGGAGAGGAGACCCAGTACTTC.

The chain has TRBV6-5 and TRBJ1-6; no clear D gene. The length of the CDR3 is 12 residues. Deletions cut 6 bases from V and 7 bases from J, with 7 bases between. The germline V gene encodes CDR1 MNHEY and CDR2 SVGAGI. CDR3 in amino acids: CASSPVNSPLHF. The CDR3 DNA reads TGTGCCAGCAGCCCAGTAAATTCACCCCTCCACTTT.

The DNA for the CDR3 is TGTGCCAGCAGCCCCGGGACAGGCCAGTACGAGCAGTACTTC. It yields the protein CASSPGTGQYEQYF. The V call is TRBV9, the J call TRBJ2-7, with 8 bases lining up with TRBD1. The CDR3 loop spans 14 amino acids. Germline values: CDR1 SGDLS, CDR2 YYNGEE. V shed 4 bases, J shed 4 bases, and the junction held 7 bases outside the gene matches.

The V gene is TRBV9, the J gene TRBJ2-2; 10 bases are a match to TRBD1. Germline V gene sequence: CDR1 SGDLS, CDR2 YYNGEE. There are 14 residues in the CDR3. Losses at the gene ends were 5 bases for V and 7 bases for J; bases not matched to a gene: 5. CDR3 DNA: TGTGCCAGCAGGGGACAGGGGTCGGGCGGGGAGCTGTTTTTT. Its translation: CASRGQGSGGELFF.

This clone was recorded at least ten times. The chain has TRBV7-9 and TRBJ1-1; 10 nucleotides agree with TRBD1. The junction had 6 bases not matched to a gene; V was cut back by 0 bases and J by 5 bases. CDR1 SEHNR and CDR2 FQNEAQ come from the germline V gene (reference sequence). The CDR3 has 16 amino acids. The chain's CDR3 is CASSLARQGARTEAFF. The CDR3 coding sequence is TGTGCCAGCAGCTTAGCGCGACAGGGGGCTCGGACTGAAGCTTTCTTT.

The genes are TRBV6-6 and TRBJ1-2, with D possibly matching TRBD1 (6 bases). Germline-derived CDR1 and CDR2 are MNHNY and SVGAGI (reference sequence). The CDR3 extends over 14 amino acids. Trimming removed 6 bases from V and 3 bases from J, with 14 bases in between. This CDR3 is CASRPSGGDYGYTF. The CDR3 DNA reads TGTGCCAGCAGACCCTCGGGGGGCGACTATGGCTACACCTTC.

The genes are TRBV5-5 and TRBJ2-7; possibly TRBD1 for D (6 bases). Germline V gene data show CDR1 as SGHKS and CDR2 as YYEKEE (reference sequence). CDR3 length: 13 residues. The V end lost 3 bases, the J end lost 6 bases, and 13 bases lay between the germline ends. The CDR3 spells CASSSTGKTEQYV. The DNA for the CDR3 is TGTGCCAGCAGCTCAACAGGGAAAACCGAGCAGTACGTC.

V is TRBV3-1 (or the pseudogene TRBV3-2) and J is TRBJ2-2; TRBD2 might be the D (6 bases). The CDR3 totals 14 residues. CDR1 LGHDT and CDR2 YNNKEL come from the germline V gene (reference sequence). CDR3 loop: CASQGLRNTGELFF. In nucleotides, the CDR3 is TGTGCTTCTCAGGGACTTCGAAACACCGGGGAGCTGTTTTTT.

The chain has TRBV6-2 or TRBV6-3 and TRBJ1-1, with D possibly being TRBD1 (5 bases). The CDR3 extends over 15 amino acids. CDR1 MNHEY and CDR2 SVGEGT come from the germline V gene. Trimming left V 2 bases short and J 6 bases short, with 16 bases between. CDR3 bases: TGTGCCAGCAGTTACGAGGGGACTCCCACCGCTGAAGCTTTCTTT. Its translation: CASSYEGTPTAEAFF.

The chain carries TRBV27 and TRBJ1-3, with TRBD1 matching over 7 bases. This CDR3 comprises 14 residues. V shed 2 bases and J 8 bases; nucleotides not matched to a gene: 6. CDR1 MNHEY and CDR2 SMNVEV come from the germline V gene (reference sequence). Written as DNA, the CDR3 is TGTGCCAGCAGTTTAATAGGGGGCATAGACACCATATATTTT. Protein: CASSLIGGIDTIYF.

The chain recombines TRBV10-3 with TRBJ1-1; 7 nucleotides agree with TRBD1. The V gene's germline CDR1 is ENHRY and CDR2 SYGVKD. The J segment lost 4 bases and the V segment lost 4 bases, leaving 6 bases of the junction unmatched. This CDR3 region has 14 residues. The CDR3 coding sequence is TGTGCCATCAGTGTAGGGGGCGCGGGCACTGAAGCTTTCTTT. The encoded protein is CAISVGGAGTEAFF.

The chain employs TRBV19 and TRBJ2-1; 7 bases align to TRBD2. Germline V gene sequence: CDR1 LNHDA, CDR2 SQIVND (reference sequence). The CDR3 has 15 amino acids. Trimming at V came to 8 bases and at J to 7 bases, leaving 14 bases not matched to a gene. CDR3 in amino acids: CASRPLAGASNEQFF. In DNA, the CDR3 is TGTGCCAGTCGACCCCTTGCGGGAGCCTCAAATGAGCAGTTCTTC.

This sequence joins TRBV19 and TRBJ1-2, with TRBD1 matching over 11 bases. The CDR3 runs to 16 residues. The V and J ends lost 3 bases and 2 bases, in that order; junction bases with no gene match: 5. CDR1 and CDR2 from the germline V gene are LNHDA and SQIVND (reference sequence). The CDR3 sequence: CASSMIGQGANYGYTF. The CDR3 DNA follows: TGTGCCAGTAGTATGATTGGACAGGGGGCGAACTATGGCTACACCTTC. The full variable domain, rest sourced from reference TRBV19 and TRBJ1-2, is DGGITQSPKYLFRKEGQNVTLSCEQNLNHDAMYWYRQDPGQGLRLIYYSQIVNDFQKGDIAEGYSVSREKKESFPLTVTSAQKNPTAFYLCASSMIGQGANYGYTFGSGTRLTVV.

The V and J genes are TRBV18 and TRBJ1-1; D is uncertain. The CDR3 runs to 15 residues. In germline, CDR1 is KGHSH, CDR2 LQKENI. V shed 3 bases and J shed 1 base, with 12 bases lying between them. The chain's CDR3 is CASSPRRGANTEAFF. The DNA for the CDR3 is TGTGCCAGCTCACCTCGACGGGGAGCGAACACTGAAGCTTTCTTT. The entire variable domain, with the rest obtained from reference TRBV18 and TRBJ1-1, is as follows: NAGVMQNPRHLVRRRGQEARLRCSPMKGHSHVYWYRQLPEEGLKFMVYLQKENIIDESGMPKERFSAEFPKEGPSILRIQQVVRGDSAAYFCASSPRRGANTEAFFGQGTRLTVV.

The gene calls are TRBV5-1 and TRBJ2-4; TRBD1 matches at 8 bases. Trimming took 4 bases from V and 8 from J; bases not matched to a gene: 8. The germline CDR1 and CDR2 sequences are SGHRS and YFSETQ. This CDR3 region has 14 residues. CDR3 bases: TGCGCCAGCAGCAACCAGGGGGCTCTAGACATTCAGTACTTC. Protein sequence: CASSNQGALDIQYF.